These 24 T cell receptor beta chains share one sample of origin, sequenced in a study of T-cell memory formation after mild COVID-19. TCRdb analysed the 5' RACE reads with MiXCR anew, one entry per CDR3 protein. The sample consists of some 260,000 distinct CDR3 sequences, about a sixth of them appearing once. The source material was PBMCs or a T cell subset sorted from them (not recorded which). Every receptor here comes from a man younger than 35 who had mild COVID-19 (a few samples of this study predate the infection). Cell type and time point are not known.

This rearrangement joins TRBV7-2 to TRBJ2-3; D assignment may be TRBD1 or TRBD2 (5 bases each). Germline V CDR1 and CDR2: SGHTA, FQGNSA. This CDR3 is built from 13 residues. V gave up 0 bases and J gave up 6 bases, with 7 bases separating them. The CDR3 nucleotides read TGTGCCAGCAGCTTAGCGTGGGGGGATACGCAGTATTTT. Its protein product is CASSLAWGDTQYF.

This clonotype came up a few times. The rearrangement joins TRBV20-1 to TRBJ2-2, with D possibly being TRBD1 (6 bases). V was shortened by 5 bases and J by 4 bases, with 20 bases between the two germline ends. Germline V CDR1 and CDR2: DFQATT, SNEGSKA (reference sequence). CDR3 length equals 16 residues. The CDR3 is CSAGQPLGTTTGELFF. CDR3 nucleotide sequence: TGCAGTGCTGGACAGCCCCTAGGCACTACCACCGGGGAGCTGTTTTTT.

The chain recombines TRBV12-3 or TRBV12-4 with TRBJ2-1; D call uncertain. Trimming left V 4 bases short and J 4 bases short, with 5 bases between. The length of the CDR3 is 12 residues. CDR3 region: CASSSGYNEQFF. CDR3 sequence (DNA): TGTGCCAGCAGTTCTGGATACAATGAGCAGTTCTTC.

This clonotype appeared a few times. The CDR3 DNA reads TGCGCCAGCAGCTTTACAGGTTCTTCTAACTATGGCTACACCTTC. Its protein is CASSFTGSSNYGYTF. The chain combines TRBV5-1 with TRBJ1-2, with TRBD1 as a possible D gene (5 bases). The CDR3 is 15 residues long. V lost 2 bases, J lost 0 bases, and 11 bases lay in between. In germline, CDR1 is SGHRS, CDR2 YFSETQ.

V gene TRBV2 combines with J gene TRBJ1-6; TRBD1 aligns across 8 bases. This CDR3 has 12 residues. Germline V gene data show CDR1 as SNHLY and CDR2 as FYNNEI. V dropped 9 bases and J dropped 11; count of bases not matched to a gene: 6. The CDR3 DNA reads as TGTGCCAGAGGACAGGGTCCAGCACCCCTCCACTTT. Translation: CARGQGPAPLHF.

The chain carries TRBV7-9 and TRBJ1-1; D gene ambiguous. V was clipped by 5 bases and J by 5 bases, with 15 bases between them. The germline V gene has CDR1 SEHNR and CDR2 FQNEAQ (reference sequence). This CDR3 spans 14 amino acids. The CDR3 nucleotides are TGTGCCAGCAGCGCGACGGGAGAGAGGACTGAAGCTTTCTTT. This codes for CASSATGERTEAFF.

The table lists this clonotype with a few counts. V usage is TRBV29-1 and J usage is TRBJ2-5; no clear D. Germline V lookup: CDR1 SQVTM, CDR2 ANQGSEA. The CDR3 is 13 amino acids. V lost 3 bases and J lost 5, with 13 bases in between. The CDR3 sequence: CSVDRQTGETQYF. In nucleotides, the CDR3 is TGCAGCGTTGATCGCCAGACCGGGGAGACCCAGTACTTC.

This clonotype was seen more than once but under ten times. The chain combines TRBV2 with TRBJ1-1; TRBD1 might be the D (5 bases). CDR1 is SNHLY and CDR2 is FYNNEI in the germline V gene. V was clipped by 6 bases and J by 1 base, with 9 bases between them. The CDR3 length is 13 residues. This CDR3 reads CASRGRGNTEAFF. In DNA form, the CDR3 reads TGTGCCAGCAGAGGTAGGGGGAACACTGAAGCTTTCTTT.

This rearrangement joins TRBV5-4 to TRBJ1-1, with 9 bases lining up with TRBD1. Unmatched junction bases numbered 11, after V lost 5 bases and J lost 0 bases. Germline V CDR1 and CDR2: SGHNT, YYREEE (reference sequence). The CDR3 is 17 residues long. The CDR3 sequence is CASSWGTGPLVNTEAFF. The CDR3 bases are TGTGCCAGCAGTTGGGGGACAGGGCCTCTTGTGAACACTGAAGCTTTCTTT.

This clonotype was detected once. The gene calls are TRBV29-1 and TRBJ1-2, with D unresolved. V gave up 2 bases and J gave up 8 bases, with 12 bases separating them. Germline assignment: CDR1 SQVTM and CDR2 ANQGSEA. The CDR3 sequence is 12 residues long. In nucleotides, the CDR3 is TGCAGCGTTGAAAAAGGGTTGGAGGGCTACACCTTC. It specifies CSVEKGLEGYTF.

This chain uses TRBV5-6 with TRBJ2-3, with D uncertain. This CDR3 spans 16 amino acids. The V end was cut by 3 bases, the J end by 0 bases, with 14 bases between. Germline V gene lookup returns CDR1 SGHDT and CDR2 YYEEEE. The CDR3, as DNA: TGTGCCAGCAGCTCCTACCCCCGGCAGAGCACAGATACGCAGTATTTT. This gives the protein CASSSYPRQSTDTQYF.

The chain recombines TRBV29-1 with TRBJ2-1; 9 bases are shared with TRBD1. Losses at the gene ends were 7 bases for V and 6 bases for J; bases not matched to a gene: 7. The length of the CDR3 is 13 residues. Germline V lookup: CDR1 SQVTM, CDR2 ANQGSEA. CDR3 protein: CSDWTGVGNEQFF. CDR3 coding DNA: TGCAGCGACTGGACAGGGGTTGGCAATGAGCAGTTCTTC.

The J gene is TRBJ2-3, the V gene TRBV7-2; possibly TRBD2 for D (6 bases). Germline CDR1 and CDR2: SGHTA and FQGNSA. CDR3 length equals 15 residues. Trimming took off 4 bases at V and 5 bases at J, with 16 bases between the two ends. The CDR3 DNA reads TGTGCCAGCAGCTCCCTAGGACTAAGTCGAGATACGCAGTATTTT. Translating gives CASSSLGLSRDTQYF. Supplemented by reference TRBV7-2 and TRBJ2-3, the full variable domain reads GAGVSQSPSNKVTEKGKDVELRCDPISGHTALYWYRQSLGQGLEFLIYFQGNSAPDKSGLPSDRFSAERTGGSVSTLTIQRTQQEDSAVYLCASSSLGLSRDTQYFGPGTRLTVL.

In nucleotides, the CDR3 is TGCAGTGTCCCGGGGGGGCTACCCTATGGCTACACCTTC. This codes for CSVPGGLPYGYTF. V is TRBV20-1 and J is TRBJ1-2, with a tentative D call TRBD1 (6 bases). The CDR3 contains 13 residues. V dropped 7 bases and J dropped 4 bases, with 16 bases sitting between them. The V gene's germline CDR1 is DFQATT and CDR2 SNEGSKA (reference sequence).

The V call is TRBV29-1, the J call TRBJ2-2; D unresolved. Per the germline V gene, CDR1 is SQVTM and CDR2 is ANQGSEA. V was pared by 3 bases and J by 0 bases, with 8 bases between. There are 14 residues in the CDR3. CDR3 DNA sequence: TGCAGCGTTGAGGGTAGGGCGAACACCGGGGAGCTGTTTTTT. Translated: CSVEGRANTGELFF.

A remark on this clonotype: The germline gene is not matched at one end of the junction; a read error may be the cause. V usage is TRBV10-3 and J usage is TRBJ1-2, with D perhaps matching TRBD1 (5 bases). Germline CDR1 is ENHRY and CDR2 is SYGVKD. There are 12 residues in the CDR3. This chain's CDR3 is CAISQGLYGYIF. CDR3 bases: TGTGCCATCAGCCAGGGACTCTATGGCTACATCTTC.

This clonotype was seen at least ten times. The chain recombines TRBV7-7 with TRBJ2-5, with D uncertain. CDR1 is SSHAT, CDR2 FNYEAQ, per germline (reference sequence). The CDR3 length is 16 residues. V lost 1 base and J lost 5, with 17 bases in between. The CDR3 sequence: CASSLGLGWGRETQYF. The CDR3 DNA sequence: TGTGCCAGCAGCTTAGGGCTCGGGTGGGGTCGGGAGACCCAGTACTTC. Full variable domain (remainder filled in from reference TRBV7-7 and TRBJ2-5): GAGVSQSPRYKVTKRGQDVTLRCDPISSHATLYWYQQALGQGPEFLTYFNYEAQPDKSGLPSDRFSAERPEGSISTLTIQRTEQRDSAMYRCASSLGLGWGRETQYFGPGTRLLVL.

A few counts support this clonotype. The gene calls are TRBV12-3 or TRBV12-4 and TRBJ2-5, with 15 bases matching TRBD2. V lost 6 bases and J lost 2; bases outside the gene matches: 7. This CDR3 has 17 amino acids. CDR3 coding DNA: TGTGCCAGCAGCAATATCGGACTAGCGGGGGGGCAAGAGACCCAGTACTTC. Translation gives CASSNIGLAGGQETQYF.

A few counts support this clonotype. The V gene is TRBV6-5, the J gene TRBJ1-1, with TRBD1 matching over 9 bases. This CDR3 has 15 residues. The germline CDR1 and CDR2 sequences are MNHEY and SVGAGI. The V and J ends lost 5 bases and 1 base, in that order; junction bases with no gene match: 5. This CDR3 reads CASSPTGQGNTEAFF. DNA of the CDR3: TGTGCCAGCAGTCCCACGGGACAGGGGAACACTGAAGCTTTCTTT.

This clonotype came up a few times. The rearrangement links TRBV7-2 to TRBJ1-4; the match to TRBD1 covers 7 bases. This CDR3 contains 17 residues. V was pared by 2 bases and J by 1 base, with 7 bases of the junction left unmatched. Germline V lookup: CDR1 SGHTA, CDR2 FQGNSA. Here the CDR3 DNA reads TGTGCCAGCAGCTTAACAGGGGCAGCTTTAACTAATGAAAAACTGTTTTTT. It translates to CASSLTGAALTNEKLFF.

This clonotype was recorded a few times. The chain carries TRBV12-3 or TRBV12-4 and TRBJ1-2; 7 bases fit TRBD1. Trimming removed 8 bases from V and 3 bases from J; junction bases left unmatched: 21. This CDR3 region has 18 residues. CDR3 bases: TGTGCCAGCGGTCGGGATTGGCCAGTCAGGGGGAAGGACTATGGCTACACCTTC. Translation: CASGRDWPVRGKDYGYTF.

The rearrangement uses TRBV20-1 and TRBJ1-5, with 9 bases lining up with TRBD1. The CDR3 consists of 16 residues. Germline V gene data show CDR1 as DFQATT and CDR2 as SNEGSKA (reference sequence). V shed 0 bases, J shed 3 bases, and the junction held 6 bases outside the gene matches. As DNA, the CDR3 is TGCAGTGCTAGAGATCGTAGGACAGGGGTCAATCAGCCCCAGCATTTT. This translates into CSARDRRTGVNQPQHF.

The chain is built from TRBV28 and TRBJ2-2; tentatively, D is TRBD1 (5 bases). The CDR3 is 13 amino acids. Deletions cut 6 bases from V and 6 bases from J, with 11 bases between. Germline CDR1 reads MDHEN; CDR2 reads SYDVKM. The chain's CDR3 is CASSSGSPGELFF. CDR3 sequence (DNA): TGTGCCAGCAGCTCAGGGTCCCCCGGGGAGCTGTTTTTT.

The genes are TRBV6-2 or TRBV6-3 and TRBJ2-7; D gene ambiguous. The CDR3 length is 12 residues. The germline gives CDR1 MNHEY, CDR2 SVGEGT. V lost 2 bases, J lost 4 bases, and 6 bases lay in between. The CDR3 protein is CASSYRSYEQYF. Written as DNA, the CDR3 is TGTGCCAGCAGTTACCGGTCTTACGAGCAGTACTTC.